A single sample is the source of the 11 T cell receptor beta chains below, sequenced in a study of T cell responses to AZD1222 COVID-19 vaccine. The assay was immunoSEQ multiplex PCR, and TCRdb's table has in-frame clones only and misses some. The sample holds around 84,000 clones, 75% to 90% seen once. The sample in question was peripheral blood, obtained on day 0 of AZD1222 vaccination. These TCRs come from an adult in good health.

The rearrangement uses TRBV6-5 and TRBJ2-7; the match to TRBD1 covers 10 bases. V was pared by 6 bases and J by 5 bases, with 10 bases of the junction left unmatched. This CDR3 is 15 amino acids long. Germline V lookup: CDR1 MNHEY, CDR2 SVGAGI. The CDR3 spells CASSYRDRGPHEQYF. CDR3 DNA sequence: TGTGCCAGCAGCTATAGGGACAGGGGTCCCCACGAGCAGTACTTC.

The chain carries TRBV6-4 and TRBJ2-1; 12 bases fit TRBD2. V lost 4 bases to trimming and J lost 4 bases; unmatched junction nucleotides: 2. The CDR3 runs to 15 residues. The germline gives CDR1 MRHNA, CDR2 SNTAGT. This CDR3 is CASSALAGGYNEQFF. The CDR3 nucleotides read TGTGCCAGCAGTGCCCTAGCGGGAGGGTACAATGAGCAGTTCTTC.

This chain uses TRBV10-3 with TRBJ1-1, with D tentatively TRBD1 (5 bases). Trimming pared 3 bases from V and 5 bases from J, leaving 10 bases between. The CDR3 totals 13 residues. The germline V gene has CDR1 ENHRY and CDR2 SYGVKD. CDR3 region: CAISDREGTEAFF. As DNA, the CDR3 is TGTGCCATCAGTGACAGGGAAGGGACTGAAGCTTTCTTT.

The chain has TRBV5-1 and TRBJ2-2, with D maybe TRBD2 (6 bases). Germline V CDR1 and CDR2: SGHRS, YFSETQ. The CDR3 contains 14 residues. V was shortened by 0 bases and J by 3 bases, with 6 bases between the two germline ends. CDR3: CASSLERDTGELFF. The CDR3, as DNA: TGCGCCAGCAGCTTGGAGCGGGACACCGGGGAGCTGTTTTTT.

The CDR3 sequence is CASSPVESVLNTEAFF. The CDR3 DNA reads as TGTGCCAGCAGTCCGGTCGAATCAGTTCTAAACACTGAAGCTTTCTTT. The chain is built from TRBV28 and TRBJ1-1, with unresolved D. V lost 5 bases and J 2 bases, leaving 18 bases between the germline ends. CDR1 is MDHEN and CDR2 is SYDVKM in the germline V gene. There are 16 residues in the CDR3.

This clone was detected only once. The rearrangement joins TRBV6-1 to TRBJ1-3; tentatively, D is TRBD1 (6 bases). CDR1 and CDR2 from the germline V gene are MNHNS and SASEGT. CDR3 size: 14 residues. V lost 6 bases and J 6 bases, leaving 15 bases between the germline ends. The DNA of the CDR3 is TGTGCCAGCAGCCTAACGGGACAACTAAACACCATATATTTT. It codes for CASSLTGQLNTIYF.

The CDR3 DNA sequence: TGTGCCAGCAGCACACCTCTCACAGATACGCAGTATTTT. It is translated as CASSTPLTDTQYF. The rearrangement joins TRBV7-2 to TRBJ2-3; no clear D. The CDR3 spans 13 residues. CDR1 and CDR2 from the germline V gene are SGHTA and FQGNSA. Trimming pared 5 bases from V and 2 bases from J, leaving 8 bases between.

V usage is TRBV5-1 and J usage is TRBJ2-1; no clear D gene. The ends were cut back, 2 bases at V and 0 bases at J, with 18 bases in the middle. The CDR3 totals 18 residues. Germline loops: CDR1 SGHRS, CDR2 YFSETQ. This chain's CDR3 is CASSLRAGRASSYNEQFF. The CDR3 nucleotides read TGCGCCAGCAGCTTACGGGCAGGACGGGCAAGCTCCTACAATGAGCAGTTCTTC.

The V gene is TRBV27, the J gene TRBJ2-3, with 10 bases lining up with TRBD2. This CDR3 is built from 21 residues. With V trimmed by 7 bases and J by 2 bases, 24 bases remained unmatched. Germline CDR1 and CDR2: MNHEY and SMNVEV (reference sequence). Here the CDR3 reads CASTQSPGLARGVWATDTQYF. The CDR3 DNA follows: TGTGCCAGCACTCAAAGTCCGGGACTAGCGAGGGGGGTATGGGCCACAGATACGCAGTATTTT.

This sequence joins TRBV14 and TRBJ1-2; D uncertain. The CDR3 is 14 residues long. V was trimmed by 4 bases and J by 4 bases, leaving 13 bases between them. CDR1 is SGHDN and CDR2 is FVKESK in the germline V gene. The CDR3 DNA sequence: TGTGCCAGCAGCCCTGACCTATTCAGCTATGGCTACACCTTC. Amino acid sequence: CASSPDLFSYGYTF.

The chain uses TRBV28 and TRBJ2-1; D may correspond to TRBD1 or TRBD2 (6 bases each). There are 15 residues in the CDR3. V shed 7 bases and J shed 5 bases, with 18 bases lying between them. Germline CDR1 MDHEN, CDR2 SYDVKM. The CDR3 reads CASTLGTGANNEQFF. The CDR3 nucleotides are TGTGCCAGCACCCTAGGGACGGGGGCTAACAATGAGCAGTTCTTC.